The rows below give T cell receptor beta chains drawn from one sample of a study of molecular identifiers for immune sequencing clone quantification. TCRdb used MiXCR to reprocess the PCR reads, holding one entry per CDR3 protein. Of some 650,000 distinct CDR3 sequences listed, approximately 20% are singletons. Source material: naive CD8+ T cells from blood, with Jurkat cell RNA spiked in. These receptor sequences come from a human donor in good health. Some libraries in this study had Jurkat cell RNA spiked in. CDR3s include the opening cysteine and the closing phenylalanine or tryptophan. Fields, in order: J gene, V gene, clone size, CDR3 length, D gene, CDR3 protein, CDR3 DNA. D genes are given only for firm matches. Some rows have no size entry. The others give once, few or many, or a class for an expanded clone.

J: TRBJ2-1; V: TRBV7-8; size: many; length: 16; D: .; CDR3: CASSQNQGMSYNEQFF; DNA: TGTGCCAGCAGTCAAAACCAGGGAATGTCCTACAATGAGCAGTTCTTC
J: TRBJ2-5; V: TRBV3-1; size: many; length: 13; D: .; CDR3: CASSPALQETQYF; DNA: TGTGCCAGCAGCCCCGCCCTCCAAGAGACCCAGTACTTC
J: TRBJ1-1; V: TRBV29-1; size: many; length: 13; D: .; CDR3: CSSGRDEYTEAFF; DNA: TGCAGCTCCGGAAGGGACGAATACACTGAAGCTTTCTTT
J: TRBJ2-1; V: TRBV12-3/TRBV12-4; size: few; length: 12; D: .; CDR3: CASSSGMNEQFF; DNA: TGTGCCAGCAGTTCCGGGATGAATGAGCAGTTCTTC
J: TRBJ2-5; V: TRBV12-3/TRBV12-4; size: once; length: 14; D: TRBD2; CDR3: CASSPTSGIEAQYF; DNA: TGTGCCAGCAGCCCGACTAGCGGGATTGAGGCCCAGTACTTC
J: TRBJ1-1; V: TRBV6-5; size: many; length: 14; D: .; CDR3: CATHFGNMNTEAFF; DNA: TGTGCCACCCATTTTGGGAATATGAACACTGAAGCTTTCTTT
J: TRBJ1-1; V: TRBV27; size: .; length: 17; D: TRBD1; CDR3: CASSLSGQGYVNTEAFF; DNA: TGTGCCAGCAGTTTATCCGGACAGGGTTACGTGAACACTGAAGCTTTCTTT
J: TRBJ2-1; V: TRBV6-2/TRBV6-3; size: .; length: 16; D: TRBD1; CDR3: CASSQPGGRGSYEQFF; DNA: TGTGCCAGCAGTCAACCAGGGGGCAGGGGAAGTTACGAGCAGTTCTTC
J: TRBJ2-7; V: TRBV5-6; size: many; length: 13; D: .; CDR3: CASSPSPSYEQYF; DNA: TGTGCCAGCAGCCCATCACCCTCCTACGAGCAGTACTTC
J: TRBJ2-1; V: TRBV6-5; size: few; length: 14; D: TRBD2; CDR3: CASRARGSYNEQFF; DNA: TGTGCCAGCAGGGCCCGCGGGAGCTACAATGAGCAGTTCTTC
J: TRBJ2-1; V: TRBV19; size: few; length: 14; D: .; CDR3: CASSKEGQNNEQFF; DNA: TGTGCCAGTAGTAAAGAAGGACAGAACAATGAGCAGTTCTTC
J: TRBJ1-5; V: TRBV6-1; size: .; length: 18; D: .; CDR3: CASSERAGLPNSNQPQHF; DNA: TGTGCCAGCAGTGAACGCGCTGGTCTCCCAAATAGCAATCAGCCCCAGCATTTT
J: TRBJ1-1; V: TRBV19; size: many; length: 15; D: .; CDR3: CASSMNQGLNTEAFF; DNA: TGTGCCAGTAGTATGAATCAGGGTCTGAACACTGAAGCTTTCTTT
J: TRBJ2-7; V: TRBV9; size: many; length: 15; D: TRBD2; CDR3: CASSPGGLAAYEQYF; DNA: TGTGCCAGCAGCCCGGGTGGACTAGCGGCCTACGAGCAGTACTTC
J: TRBJ2-7; V: TRBV5-1; size: many; length: 13; D: .; CDR3: CASSSSAEDEQYF; DNA: TGCGCCAGCAGCTCCAGCGCGGAGGACGAGCAGTACTTC
J: TRBJ2-7; V: TRBV13; size: .; length: 14; D: TRBD1; CDR3: CAGSSQGANYEQYF; DNA: TGTGCCGGCAGCTCACAGGGGGCGAACTACGAGCAGTACTTC
J: TRBJ2-7; V: TRBV7-9; size: many; length: 16; D: TRBD2; CDR3: CASSRLEGTSGFEQYF; DNA: TGTGCCAGCAGCCGACTCGAGGGGACTAGCGGGTTCGAGCAGTACTTC
J: TRBJ2-3; V: TRBV7-6; size: many; length: 15; D: .; CDR3: CASSLEGENFGTQYF; DNA: TGTGCCAGCAGCTTAGAAGGGGAAAATTTCGGTACGCAGTATTTT
J: TRBJ2-7; V: TRBV20-1; size: many; length: 15; D: .; CDR3: CSAKEGRLTPYEQYF; DNA: TGCAGTGCTAAAGAGGGGCGCCTCACTCCCTACGAGCAGTACTTC
J: TRBJ2-1; V: TRBV2; size: few; length: 14; D: .; CDR3: CASNRDGGYNEQFF; DNA: TGTGCCAGCAACCGGGACGGCGGGTACAATGAGCAGTTCTTC
J: TRBJ1-2; V: TRBV14; size: .; length: 16; D: TRBD1; CDR3: CASSQGQGASNYGYTF; DNA: TGTGCCAGCAGCCAGGGACAGGGGGCTTCTAACTATGGCTACACCTTC
J: TRBJ2-5; V: TRBV4-1; size: many; length: 17; D: TRBD2; CDR3: CASSQVLAGAVQETQYF; DNA: TGCGCCAGCAGCCAAGTACTAGCGGGGGCCGTACAAGAGACCCAGTACTTC
J: TRBJ2-3; V: TRBV7-9; size: many; length: 15; D: TRBD2; CDR3: CASRTVAGGTDTQYF; DNA: TGTGCCAGCAGAACCGTAGCGGGGGGCACAGATACGCAGTATTTT
J: TRBJ2-7; V: TRBV6-5; size: many; length: 14; D: .; CDR3: CASSSQGYLRGEYF; DNA: TGTGCCAGCAGTTCACAGGGATATCTTCGAGGGGAGTACTTC
J: TRBJ1-4; V: TRBV5-6; size: many; length: 15; D: .; CDR3: CASSSIGEKNEKLFF; DNA: TGTGCCAGCAGCTCTATCGGGGAAAAAAATGAAAAACTGTTTTTT
J: TRBJ2-7; V: TRBV29-1; size: many; length: 14; D: .; CDR3: CSVEDGYGGCEQYF; DNA: TGCAGCGTTGAAGATGGTTACGGGGGATGCGAGCAGTACTTC
J: TRBJ2-5; V: TRBV27; size: many; length: 15; D: TRBD2; CDR3: CASSSSGGHQETQYF; DNA: TGTGCCAGCAGTTCGAGCGGGGGGCACCAAGAGACCCAGTACTTC
J: TRBJ1-5; V: TRBV12-3/TRBV12-4; size: few; length: 13; D: .; CDR3: CASSFGWGQPQHF; DNA: TGTGCCAGCAGTTTTGGGTGGGGCCAGCCCCAGCATTTT
J: TRBJ2-2; V: TRBV7-9; size: .; length: 16; D: .; CDR3: CASSLTSGDLTGELFF; DNA: TGTGCCAGCAGCTTAACCTCGGGAGACCTCACCGGGGAGCTGTTTTTT
J: TRBJ2-1; V: TRBV6-2/TRBV6-3; size: few; length: 15; D: TRBD1; CDR3: CASSNPPTGEREQFF; DNA: TGTGCCAGCAGTAACCCGCCGACAGGGGAGCGTGAGCAGTTCTTC
J: TRBJ2-5; V: TRBV11-2; size: many; length: 18; D: TRBD2; CDR3: CASSYGTSGGAFQETQYF; DNA: TGTGCCAGCAGCTACGGGACTAGCGGGGGGGCCTTCCAAGAGACCCAGTACTTC
J: TRBJ1-5; V: TRBV18; size: many; length: 16; D: .; CDR3: CASSPPGTTSNQPQHF; DNA: TGTGCCAGCTCACCCCCCGGGACAACGAGCAATCAGCCCCAGCATTTT
J: TRBJ1-1; V: TRBV6-1; size: many; length: 14; D: .; CDR3: CASIDQAWGTEAFF; DNA: TGTGCCAGCATAGATCAAGCCTGGGGCACTGAAGCTTTCTTT
J: TRBJ1-3; V: TRBV15; size: many; length: 14; D: .; CDR3: CATSTAETGNTIYF; DNA: TGTGCCACCAGCACGGCGGAAACTGGAAACACCATATATTTT
J: TRBJ2-5; V: TRBV4-3; size: many; length: 14; D: .; CDR3: CASSQDRGMETQYF; DNA: TGCGCCAGCAGCCAAGATCGGGGAATGGAGACCCAGTACTTC
J: TRBJ2-7; V: TRBV19; size: many; length: 13; D: .; CDR3: CASSTGTNYEQYF; DNA: TGTGCCAGTAGTACCGGGACCAACTACGAGCAGTACTTC
J: TRBJ1-2; V: TRBV6-2/TRBV6-3; size: .; length: 13; D: .; CDR3: CASSFIEADGHTF; DNA: TGTGCCAGCAGTTTTATTGAAGCGGATGGCCACACCTTC
J: TRBJ1-2; V: TRBV11-2; size: .; length: 16; D: .; CDR3: CASSLTRRRQNYGYTF; DNA: TGTGCCAGCAGCTTGACACGCCGTCGTCAGAACTATGGCTACACCTTC
J: TRBJ2-5; V: TRBV5-4; size: many; length: 14; D: TRBD1; CDR3: CASSFTGGRETQYF; DNA: TGTGCCAGCAGCTTTACAGGGGGTAGGGAGACCCAGTACTTC
J: TRBJ1-1; V: TRBV12-3/TRBV12-4; size: many; length: 14; D: TRBD1; CDR3: CASSLGQGSPEAFF; DNA: TGTGCCAGCAGTTTGGGACAGGGGTCGCCTGAAGCTTTCTTT
J: TRBJ1-5; V: TRBV19; size: many; length: 12; D: .; CDR3: CATRQGNQPQHF; DNA: TGTGCCACCCGACAGGGCAATCAGCCCCAGCATTTT
J: TRBJ2-7; V: TRBV30; size: .; length: 13; D: .; CDR3: CAWSELSRYEQYF; DNA: TGTGCCTGGAGTGAACTCAGCCGCTACGAGCAGTACTTC
J: TRBJ2-2; V: TRBV20-1; size: .; length: 18; D: TRBD2; CDR3: CSARDPDSLGGDTGELFF; DNA: TGCAGTGCTAGAGACCCTGACAGTCTGGGGGGGGACACCGGGGAGCTGTTTTTT